Below are 7 T cell receptor beta chains sequenced from a single sample in a study of response to subunit inactivated influenza vaccine. TCRdb processed the RT-PCR reads anew with MiXCR; each CDR3 protein has one entry. This repertoire shows around 200,000 distinct CDR3 sequences, about 10% found once; its top ten account for roughly a tenth. This specimen was non-naive T cells sorted from PBMCs, taken on the day of vaccination. These receptors were taken from a man in his fifties or sixties who received an inactivated influenza vaccine.

Note on this clonotype: A read error is possible here, since a much larger clone lies one base away. V and J are TRBV3-1 and TRBJ2-5; TRBD2 might be the D (6 bases). The CDR3 loop spans 14 amino acids. Germline CDR1 and CDR2: LGHDT and YNNKEL (reference sequence). CDR3 amino acids: CASSTSLGVETRYF. The CDR3 DNA reads as TGTGCCAGCAGCACTAGCTTGGGTGTGGAGACCCGGTACTTC.

The table lists this clonotype with many counts. The gene calls are TRBV24-1 and TRBJ2-3; TRBD1 is a possible D gene (6 bases). The CDR3 is made up of 13 amino acids. Trimming took 9 bases from V and 5 from J, leaving 14 bases between them. In germline, CDR1 is KGHDR, CDR2 SFDVKD. CDR3 DNA sequence: TGTGCCACCGGGGGACAATCGGGAGATACGCAGTATTTT. It codes for CATGGQSGDTQYF.

The chain combines TRBV18 with TRBJ1-5; tentative D call: TRBD1 (5 bases). Germline CDR1 is KGHSH and CDR2 is LQKENI. Trimming shortened V by 3 bases and J by 0 bases, and 6 bases separated the two germline ends. The CDR3 length is 14 residues. CDR3 sequence reads: CASSPRDSNQPQHF. The CDR3 DNA is TGTGCCAGCTCACCCAGGGATAGCAATCAGCCCCAGCATTTT.

This clonotype has only a few counts. The rearrangement uses TRBV5-1 and TRBJ1-1; D is perhaps TRBD1 (5 bases). The CDR3 sequence is 14 residues long. Per germline, CDR1 SGHRS and CDR2 YFSETQ. Trimming removed 4 bases at V and 11 bases at J, with 21 bases between. CDR3 sequence reads: CASSREGLGLEAFF. The CDR3 nucleotides are TGCGCCAGCAGCCGGGAGGGGCTGGGGCTAGAGGCTTTCTTT.

At least ten counts were recorded for this clonotype. The chain joins TRBV20-1 to TRBJ2-7; 8 nucleotides match TRBD2. Germline CDR1 is DFQATT and CDR2 is SNEGSKA (reference sequence). The CDR3 sequence is 14 residues long. V was pared by 5 bases and J by 9 bases, with 15 bases of the junction left unmatched. CDR3 coding DNA: TGCAGTGCTCAACCCCCGGGACTAGTTCTCCGGCAGTACTTC. The encoded protein is CSAQPPGLVLRQYF.

The table lists this clonotype with many counts. The chain combines TRBV6-2 or TRBV6-3 with TRBJ2-2, with 8 nucleotides matching TRBD1. In germline, CDR1 is MNHEY, CDR2 SVGEGT. CDR3 size: 14 residues. V trimming: 3 bases; J trimming: 10 bases; junction bases outside the gene matches: 7. DNA of the CDR3: TGTGCCAGCAGTTATGGGAACAGGGGGGCGGAGCTGTTTTTT. As protein: CASSYGNRGAELFF.

This clonotype was observed at least ten times. The rearrangement links TRBV12-3 or TRBV12-4 to TRBJ2-2; 8 bases fit TRBD1. Trimming cost V 7 bases and J 5 bases; bases outside gene matches: 6. The CDR3 totals 14 residues. In nucleotides, the CDR3 is TGTGCCAGCAACCCTAGGACAGGGACCGGGGAGCTGTTTTTT. Encoded protein: CASNPRTGTGELFF.